The clone carrying this TCR beta chain was recorded once. Its antigen is not known. The data stem from a study of T cell responses to AZD1222 COVID-19 vaccine. Pooled samples include second doses given at about 4 or 12 weeks. Overall study results and limits: Repertoires were sampled only after the peak T cell response. Donors, mostly white British, included more females; clonal diversity was possibly underestimated.

TCRdb keeps only in-frame clones here, not all; method: immunoSEQ multiplex PCR. The profile covers about 17,000 clones, with about 80% appearing a single time and 11% to 15% taken by the ten largest. The sequenced sample was peripheral blood, obtained 28 days after the second AZD1222 dose. This TCR derives from an adult who received the AZD1222 COVID-19 vaccine.

The CDR3 region is CASSQTRSNQPQHF. CDR3 DNA sequence: TGCGCCAGCAGCCAAACCCGTAGCAATCAGCCCCAGCATTTT. This chain joins TRBV4-3 and TRBJ1-5; D unresolved. Trimming took off 2 bases at V and 0 bases at J, with 5 bases between the two ends. Germline-derived CDR1 and CDR2 are LGHNA and YSLEER. This CDR3 spans 14 amino acids.